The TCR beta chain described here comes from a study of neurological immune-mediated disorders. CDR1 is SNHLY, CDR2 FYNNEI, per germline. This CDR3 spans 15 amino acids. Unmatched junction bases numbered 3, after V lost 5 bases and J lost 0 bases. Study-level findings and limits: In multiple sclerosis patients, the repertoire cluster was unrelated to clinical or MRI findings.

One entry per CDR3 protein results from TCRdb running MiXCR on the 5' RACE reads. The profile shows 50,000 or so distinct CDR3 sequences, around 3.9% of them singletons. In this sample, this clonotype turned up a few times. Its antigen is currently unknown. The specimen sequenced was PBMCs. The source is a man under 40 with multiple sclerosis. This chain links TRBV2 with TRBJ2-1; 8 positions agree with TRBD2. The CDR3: CASSLGRGSYNEQFF. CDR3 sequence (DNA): TGTGCCAGCAGTCTCGGGAGGGGCTCCTACAATGAGCAGTTCTTC.